Shown below are 25 T cell receptor beta chains from a single sample sequenced in a study of cytomegalovirus exposure and HLA in healthy donors. Sequenced by immunoSEQ multiplex PCR; TCRdb stores in-frame clones only, minus some. The sample holds 100,000 to 150,000 clones; about 94% are singletons and the top ten take roughly 1.2%. Sequenced sample: PBMCs. Receptors originate from a woman under 30 in good health and CMV-seronegative.

The chain combines TRBV9 with TRBJ1-2; D gene ambiguous. The V gene's germline CDR1 is SGDLS and CDR2 YYNGEE. CDR3 size: 12 residues. Trimming shortened V by 6 bases and J by 9 bases, and 15 bases separated the two germline ends. In DNA, the CDR3 is TGTGCCAGCACCATAAATGGAGGGAGCTACACCTTC. This translates into CASTINGGSYTF. The complete variable domain, with remaining parts taken from reference TRBV9 and TRBJ1-2, reads DSGVTQTPKHLITATGQRVTLRCSPRSGDLSVYWYQQSLDQGLQFLIQYYNGEERAKGNILERFSAQQFPDLHSELNLSSLELGDSALYFCASTINGGSYTFGSGTRLTVV.

This chain uses TRBV7-8 with TRBJ2-3, with no clear D. The length of the CDR3 is 13 residues. CDR1 and CDR2 (germline): SGHVS, FQNEAQ. V lost 1 base and J lost 7, with 9 bases in between. The CDR3 DNA sequence: TGTGCCAGCAGCTTAGGGTACCGGTATACGCAGTATTTT. Encoded protein: CASSLGYRYTQYF.

The chain uses TRBV19 and TRBJ2-1; D ambiguous. CDR1 LNHDA and CDR2 SQIVND come from the germline V gene (reference sequence). Trimming removed 5 bases at V and 7 bases at J, with 15 bases between. CDR3 length: 14 residues. The CDR3 DNA reads as TGTGCCAGTAGTTTCCCCGTCAGTGGTAATGAGCAGTTCTTC. Protein sequence: CASSFPVSGNEQFF.

The chain links TRBV6-1 to TRBJ1-1, with a possible D match to TRBD1 (6 bases). The CDR3 is 14 residues long. V was clipped by 4 bases and J by 2 bases, with 11 bases between them. From germline, CDR1 is MNHNS and CDR2 SASEGT. In DNA, the CDR3 is TGTGCCAGCAGTGTTAGCAGGGGAAACACTGAAGCTTTCTTT. Translated: CASSVSRGNTEAFF.

This clone appeared once. The genes are TRBV4-2 and TRBJ1-5, with D perhaps TRBD1 (6 bases). The CDR3 runs 18 residues. V was cut by 1 base and J by 0 bases, with 16 bases left in between. CDR1 is LGHNA, CDR2 YNFKEQ, per germline. This CDR3 reads CASSQGGGPLYSNQPQHF. The CDR3 region has the DNA TGTGCCAGCAGCCAAGGCGGGGGGCCTCTTTATAGCAATCAGCCCCAGCATTTT.

The chain has TRBV10-3 and TRBJ1-2; TRBD1 is a possible D gene (6 bases). The CDR3 runs to 13 residues. The V gene's germline CDR1 is ENHRY and CDR2 SYGVKD. The V gene lost 3 bases and the J gene lost 6 bases, with 11 bases spanning the gap. The CDR3 reads CAISDVGANGYTF. The CDR3 DNA sequence: TGTGCCATCAGTGATGTGGGGGCTAATGGCTACACCTTC.

The chain recombines TRBV4-2 with TRBJ1-3; TRBD1 matches 7 bases. The CDR3 is made up of 17 amino acids. Germline CDR1 and CDR2: LGHNA and YNFKEQ. The V segment lost 0 bases and the J segment 4 bases; nucleotides outside the gene matches: 9. The CDR3 here is CASSQDLTGAAGNTIYF. The CDR3 nucleotides are TGTGCCAGCAGCCAAGATCTTACAGGGGCTGCCGGAAACACCATATATTTT.

This clone has a single count. The chain joins TRBV27 to TRBJ1-1; D unresolved. There are 13 residues in the CDR3. V was pared by 6 bases and J by 1 base, with 9 bases between. The germline V gene has CDR1 MNHEY and CDR2 SMNVEV (reference sequence). The CDR3 protein is CASRARWNTEAFF. CDR3 DNA sequence: TGTGCCAGCAGGGCTAGGTGGAACACTGAAGCTTTCTTT.

The V call is TRBV4-1, the J call TRBJ1-1; tentatively, D is TRBD1 (6 bases). Germline lookup yields CDR1 MGHRA and CDR2 YSYEKL. This CDR3 has 15 residues. Trimming pared 3 bases from V and 5 bases from J, leaving 16 bases between. DNA for the CDR3: TGCGCCAGCAGCCAGGAGAGAGGTACAGGGACTGAAGCTTTCTTT. This encodes CASSQERGTGTEAFF.

V gene TRBV29-1 combines with J gene TRBJ1-1, with 7 bases lining up with TRBD1. This CDR3 is built from 13 residues. V dropped 7 bases and J dropped 1; count of bases not matched to a gene: 6. Germline values: CDR1 SQVTM, CDR2 ANQGSEA. The DNA for the CDR3 is TGCAGCGCCTCCGGGACAGAGAACACTGAAGCTTTCTTT. The encoded protein is CSASGTENTEAFF.

This clone was counted a single time. The rearrangement joins TRBV27 to TRBJ2-2, with 9 bases matching TRBD2. With V trimmed by 10 bases and J by 2 bases, 5 bases remained unmatched. The CDR3 consists of 14 residues. Germline-derived CDR1 and CDR2 are MNHEY and SMNVEV (reference sequence). CDR3 bases: TGTGCCACCCAGCGGGGGGTTAACACCGGGGAGCTGTTTTTT. Translating gives CATQRGVNTGELFF.

The CDR3 sequence is CASSPRGARETQYF. The CDR3 nucleotides are TGTGCCAGCAGTCCGCGGGGGGCGAGAGAGACCCAGTACTTC. V and J are TRBV6-1 and TRBJ2-5, with TRBD2 matching over 8 bases. The CDR3 has 14 amino acids. From germline, CDR1 is MNHNS and CDR2 SASEGT. J gave up 4 bases and V 5 bases, and 6 bases lay outside the gene matches.

The chain employs TRBV15 and TRBJ1-6; D is possibly TRBD1 (5 bases). In germline, CDR1 is LNHNV, CDR2 YYDKDF (reference sequence). Trimming left V 0 bases short and J 12 bases short, with 15 bases between. This CDR3 has 15 residues. The CDR3 nucleotides read TGTGCCACCAGCAGAGATTTGAGCGGGGGTGAACCCCTCCACTTT. It is translated as CATSRDLSGGEPLHF.

V is TRBV10-3 and J is TRBJ2-3; no reliable D call. CDR1 is ENHRY, CDR2 SYGVKD, per germline. Deletions cut 3 bases from V and 2 bases from J, with 15 bases between. The CDR3 loop spans 16 amino acids. Here the CDR3 DNA reads TGTGCCATCAGTGATCCCATCTCCGGAGACACAGATACGCAGTATTTT. It specifies CAISDPISGDTDTQYF.

The rearrangement joins TRBV4-1 to TRBJ1-5; D remains ambiguous. Germline V lookup: CDR1 MGHRA, CDR2 YSYEKL. CDR3 length: 17 residues. V gave up 1 base and J gave up 5 bases, with 18 bases separating them. CDR3 in DNA: TGCGCCAGCAGCCAAGGCCCTATGGGCAATCTGGATCAGCCCCAGCATTTT. Amino acids: CASSQGPMGNLDQPQHF.

The chain uses TRBV9 and TRBJ1-2; D ambiguous. The germline V gene has CDR1 SGDLS and CDR2 YYNGEE. The CDR3 has 17 amino acids. V dropped 1 base and J dropped 4 bases, with 20 bases sitting between them. The CDR3: CASSVNPRKGGPYGYTF. The CDR3 region has the DNA TGTGCCAGCAGCGTAAATCCCCGAAAAGGAGGACCCTATGGCTACACCTTC.

In DNA, the CDR3 is TGTGCCAGCAGTAGATTGGTAGCAGGGGGTGAGCCCCAGCATTTT. This codes for CASSRLVAGGEPQHF. The J gene is TRBJ1-5, the V gene TRBV2, with 7 bases aligning to TRBD1. Trimming removed 5 bases from V and 8 bases from J; junction bases left unmatched: 12. CDR1 and CDR2 from the germline V gene are SNHLY and FYNNEI. The CDR3 is made up of 15 amino acids.

The rearrangement uses TRBV19 and TRBJ2-1; TRBD2 matches at 11 bases. CDR3 length: 13 amino acids. The J segment lost 4 bases and the V segment lost 10 bases, leaving 3 bases of the junction unmatched. Looked up from germline, CDR1 is LNHDA and CDR2 is SQIVND (reference sequence). CDR3 amino acids: CATTSGIYNEQFF. The DNA of the CDR3 is TGTGCCACGACTAGCGGGATATACAATGAGCAGTTCTTC.

The rearrangement joins TRBV6-6 to TRBJ1-2; 7 bases map to TRBD1. V gave up 5 bases and J gave up 0 bases; unmatched junction bases: 3. Germline assignment: CDR1 MNHNY and CDR2 SVGAGI (reference sequence). This CDR3 has 14 residues. The CDR3 is CASSTGATNYGYTF. The CDR3 bases are TGTGCCAGCAGTACAGGGGCGACTAACTATGGCTACACCTTC.

This chain joins TRBV12-5 and TRBJ1-5; D unclear. Germline loops: CDR1 LGHNT, CDR2 FRNRAP. There are 12 residues in the CDR3. The V end was cut by 3 bases, the J end by 5 bases, with 5 bases between. For the CDR3, the DNA is TGTGCTAGTGGTTTACGGTATCAGCCCCAGCATTTT. This encodes CASGLRYQPQHF.

The chain is built from TRBV27 and TRBJ2-5, with 14 bases fitting TRBD2. V was pared by 6 bases and J by 5 bases, with 11 bases of the junction left unmatched. Germline V CDR1 and CDR2: MNHEY, SMNVEV (reference sequence). CDR3 length equals 17 residues. DNA of the CDR3: TGTGCCAGCAGAACCGGGACTAGCGGGAGAGGGGTGGAGACCCAGTACTTC. As protein: CASRTGTSGRGVETQYF.

The chain recombines TRBV28 with TRBJ2-1; maybe TRBD2 (6 bases). There are 14 residues in the CDR3. CDR1 and CDR2 from the germline V gene are MDHEN and SYDVKM. Trimming took 10 bases from V and 3 from J, leaving 16 bases between them. CDR3 DNA: TGTGCCACCTCGCTTTGGGGGGACTACAATGAGCAGTTCTTC. Translating gives CATSLWGDYNEQFF.

The chain uses TRBV6-1 and TRBJ2-3; 11 bases match TRBD2. The CDR3 covers 15 residues. CDR1 MNHNS and CDR2 SASEGT come from the germline V gene. V shed 6 bases and J 1 base; nucleotides not matched to a gene: 3. CDR3 in amino acids: CASRTLAGGTDTQYF. The CDR3 DNA reads TGTGCCAGCAGGACACTAGCGGGGGGCACAGATACGCAGTATTTT.

The chain recombines TRBV4-2 with TRBJ2-5; 7 nucleotides agree with TRBD2. V was pared by 5 bases and J by 1 base, with 4 bases of the junction left unmatched. CDR3 length: 14 amino acids. Germline CDR1 LGHNA, CDR2 YNFKEQ. The CDR3: CASSKTSFQETQYF. The CDR3 DNA follows: TGTGCCAGCAGCAAGACTAGCTTCCAAGAGACCCAGTACTTC.

CDR3 bases: TGTGCCAGCAGCGTAGTCCCAACGGGAGACACCATATATTTT. Its protein product is CASSVVPTGDTIYF. V and J are TRBV9 and TRBJ1-3, with D unresolved. The CDR3 length is 14 residues. V was shortened by 0 bases and J by 8 bases, with 12 bases between the two germline ends. Germline CDR1 is SGDLS and CDR2 is YYNGEE.